The 18 T cell receptor beta chains below all came from one sample that was sequenced in a study of blood T cell repertoires in COVID-19. Measured with immunoSEQ multiplex PCR; TCRdb has only the in-frame clones, and not every one. The sample lists fewer than 350,000 clones, 70% to 90% occurring once. The sample comprised PBMCs or T cells enriched from blood (not recorded which). These TCRs come from a man younger than 40 who had recovered from COVID-19.

This chain joins TRBV5-1 and TRBJ1-5; 7 bases align to TRBD1. The length of the CDR3 is 15 residues. The V gene's germline CDR1 is SGHRS and CDR2 YFSETQ. Losses at the gene ends were 4 bases for V and 7 bases for J; bases not matched to a gene: 11. In DNA form, the CDR3 reads TGCGCCAGCAGCCCCGGGACAGAATCTTCCCAGCCCCAGCATTTT. Encoded protein: CASSPGTESSQPQHF. Full variable domain (rest looked up from reference TRBV5-1 and TRBJ1-5): KAGVTQTPRYLIKTRGQQVTLSCSPISGHRSVSWYQQTPGQGLQFLFEYFSETQRNKGNFPGRFSGRQFSNSRSEMNVSTLELGDSALYLCASSPGTESSQPQHFGDGTRLSIL.

This clone has a single count. The V gene is TRBV15, the J gene TRBJ2-2; TRBD1 aligns across 8 bases. The CDR3 totals 16 residues. With 1 base clipped from V and 6 bases from J, the junction kept 7 bases outside the gene matches. Germline V gene data show CDR1 as LNHNV and CDR2 as YYDKDF (reference sequence). In nucleotides, the CDR3 is TGTGCCACCAGCAGAGCGGCCAGGGGGCTTTCCGGGGAGCTGTTTTTT. Its translation: CATSRAARGLSGELFF.

The V and J genes are TRBV3-1 (or the pseudogene TRBV3-2) and TRBJ2-7; TRBD2 matches at 11 bases. With 3 bases clipped from V and 3 bases from J, the junction kept 1 base outside the gene matches. Germline V gene sequence: CDR1 LGHDT, CDR2 YNNKEL (reference sequence). The CDR3 has 14 amino acids. The CDR3 is CASSHLAGGYEQYF. CDR3 coding DNA: TGTGCCAGCAGCCATCTAGCGGGGGGCTACGAGCAGTACTTC.

The chain recombines TRBV6-5 with TRBJ2-2; D may be TRBD2 (5 bases). Germline lookup yields CDR1 MNHEY and CDR2 SVGAGI. Trimming stripped 6 bases from V and 6 bases from J, with 11 bases between. This CDR3 contains 13 residues. CDR3 coding DNA: TGTGCCAGCAGCCGCCCGGAGGCCGGGGAGCTGTTTTTT. It specifies CASSRPEAGELFF.

The CDR3 reads CASLDRLANYGYTF. CDR3 coding DNA: TGTGCCAGCCTAGACAGGCTTGCTAACTATGGCTACACCTTC. The chain recombines TRBV2 with TRBJ1-2, with TRBD1 as a possible D gene (6 bases). Trimming took 8 bases from V and 0 from J, leaving 13 bases between them. The CDR3 consists of 14 residues. Germline values: CDR1 SNHLY, CDR2 FYNNEI. The full variable domain, rest sourced from reference TRBV2 and TRBJ1-2, is EPEVTQTPSHQVTQMGQEVILRCVPISNHLYFYWYRQILGQKVEFLVSFYNNEISEKSEIFDDQFSVERPDGSNFTLKIRSTKLEDSAMYFCASLDRLANYGYTFGSGTRLTVV.

As to this clone: Other DNA sequences within the sample encode an identical CDR3. V gene TRBV29-1 combines with J gene TRBJ1-6; 9 bases are a match to TRBD1. V lost 4 bases and J lost 7; bases outside the gene matches: 2. Germline V gene sequence: CDR1 SQVTM, CDR2 ANQGSEA. The CDR3 extends over 13 amino acids. CDR3 sequence reads: CSVGQGGNSPLHF. The CDR3 coding sequence is TGCAGCGTTGGACAGGGGGGAAATTCACCCCTCCACTTT.

The chain recombines TRBV9 with TRBJ2-5; 7 bases match TRBD2. Germline CDR1 is SGDLS and CDR2 is YYNGEE. CDR3 length: 15 residues. Trimming cost V 4 bases and J 5 bases; bases outside gene matches: 11. The CDR3 DNA reads TGTGCCAGCAGCACCCACCGGGGGGTTGCGGAGACCCAGTACTTC. This sequence encodes CASSTHRGVAETQYF.

The V call is TRBV9, the J call TRBJ2-3; TRBD1 matches at 11 bases. The CDR3 is 18 residues long. The V gene's germline CDR1 is SGDLS and CDR2 YYNGEE. The V segment lost 4 bases and the J segment 1 base; nucleotides outside the gene matches: 11. The CDR3 DNA is TGTGCCAGCAGCTCCAGGCCCCCGGGACAGGGGGGCACAGATACGCAGTATTTT. Translating gives CASSSRPPGQGGTDTQYF.

CDR3 residues: CAIRVAQNTEAFF. The CDR3 DNA reads as TGTGCCATCAGGGTAGCTCAGAACACTGAAGCTTTCTTT. The chain carries TRBV10-3 and TRBJ1-1, with no clear D. This CDR3 region has 13 residues. Trimming took off 6 bases at V and 1 base at J, with 9 bases between the two ends. Germline V gene data show CDR1 as ENHRY and CDR2 as SYGVKD.

The rearrangement links TRBV7-8 to TRBJ2-6, with a possible D match to TRBD1 (7 bases). The CDR3 is made up of 18 amino acids. Trimming removed 5 bases at V and 4 bases at J, with 21 bases between. Germline CDR1 SGHVS, CDR2 FQNEAQ. Here the CDR3 reads CASSPGGTAPLGANVLTF. As DNA, the CDR3 is TGTGCCAGCAGCCCTGGGGGGACAGCGCCTTTGGGGGCCAACGTCCTGACTTTC.

The chain couples TRBV18 to TRBJ1-6; D uncertain. Trimming stripped 2 bases from V and 7 bases from J, with 9 bases between. The CDR3 is 14 amino acids. CDR1 and CDR2 (germline): KGHSH, LQKENI. In nucleotides, the CDR3 is TGTGCCAGCTCACCAGTGGCTAGGAATTCACCCCTCCACTTT. Encoded protein: CASSPVARNSPLHF.

The rearrangement joins TRBV29-1 to TRBJ1-2; no clear D. Germline CDR1 reads SQVTM; CDR2 reads ANQGSEA. The CDR3 runs 12 residues. V was clipped by 4 bases and J by 2 bases, with 8 bases between them. The CDR3 nucleotides read TGCAGCGTTGCCTGGCAGAACTATGGCTACACCTTC. Translated, it gives CSVAWQNYGYTF.

The rearrangement links TRBV5-3 to TRBJ1-5, with 7 positions matching TRBD1. TRBV5-3 is identified as an open reading frame with a role that is uncertain. The CDR3 length is 18 residues. With V trimmed by 2 bases and J by 0 bases, 11 bases remained unmatched. The CDR3 region is CARSFTGTVLYSNQPQHF. In nucleotides, the CDR3 is TGTGCCAGAAGCTTTACCGGGACAGTCTTATATAGCAATCAGCCCCAGCATTTT.

The chain joins TRBV12-5 to TRBJ2-3; a weak D match, TRBD2 (5 bases). The germline gives CDR1 LGHNT, CDR2 FRNRAP. The CDR3 is made up of 11 amino acids. V was shortened by 5 bases and J by 7 bases, with 7 bases between the two germline ends. The CDR3: CASGADYTQYF. For the CDR3, the DNA is TGTGCTAGTGGTGCGGACTATACGCAGTATTTT.

This chain connects TRBV6-1 to TRBJ2-1; D is possibly TRBD1 (5 bases). The CDR3 covers 15 residues. In germline, CDR1 is MNHNS, CDR2 SASEGT. Deletions cut 4 bases from V and 0 bases from J, with 10 bases between. The CDR3 DNA is TGTGCCAGCAGTGTAGGACACTTCTCCTACAATGAGCAGTTCTTC. Translated, it gives CASSVGHFSYNEQFF.

The CDR3: CASSSGRSGYTF. The CDR3 coding sequence is TGCGCCAGCAGCAGCGGACGTTCTGGCTACACCTTC. The chain joins TRBV5-1 to TRBJ1-2; the D is unclear. Germline lookup yields CDR1 SGHRS and CDR2 YFSETQ. Deletions cut 4 bases from V and 7 bases from J, with 11 bases between. CDR3 size: 12 residues.

The chain carries TRBV11-2 and TRBJ2-3, with no clear D. Germline-derived CDR1 and CDR2 are SGHAT and FQNNGV. Deletions cut 1 base from V and 4 bases from J, with 9 bases between. This CDR3 region has 14 residues. DNA of the CDR3: TGTGCCAGCAGCTTAGGCCTGCGATCAGATACGCAGTATTTT. This encodes CASSLGLRSDTQYF.

The gene calls are TRBV7-2 and TRBJ1-5; D perhaps matches TRBD1 (5 bases). V lost 3 bases and J lost 6, with 9 bases in between. This CDR3 has 13 residues. The germline gives CDR1 SGHTA, CDR2 FQGNSA. CDR3 DNA: TGTGCCAGCAGCTTGGCCGGGGGTCAGCCCCAGCATTTT. It translates to CASSLAGGQPQHF.